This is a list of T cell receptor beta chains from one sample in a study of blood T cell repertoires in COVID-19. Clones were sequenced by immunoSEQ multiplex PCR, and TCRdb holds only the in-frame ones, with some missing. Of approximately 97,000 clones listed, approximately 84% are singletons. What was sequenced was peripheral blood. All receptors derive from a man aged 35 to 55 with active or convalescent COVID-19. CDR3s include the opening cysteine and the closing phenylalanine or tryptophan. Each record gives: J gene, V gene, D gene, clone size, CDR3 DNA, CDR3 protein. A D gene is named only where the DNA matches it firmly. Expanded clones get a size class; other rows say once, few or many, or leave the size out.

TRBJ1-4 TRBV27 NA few TGTGCCAGCAGTCCGCGACAGATTAATGAAAAACTGTTTTTT CASSPRQINEKLFF
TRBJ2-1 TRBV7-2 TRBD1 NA TGTGCCAGCAGCGGCCGCGGGACAGGGTCCAATGAGCAGTTCTTC CASSGRGTGSNEQFF
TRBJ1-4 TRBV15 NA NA TGTGCCACCAGCAGAGCAGGGGTAACTAATGAAAAACTGTTTTTT CATSRAGVTNEKLFF
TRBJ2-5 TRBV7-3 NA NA TGTGCCAGCAGCCGGCAGGGGGGCCTCCAAGAGACCCAGTACTTC CASSRQGGLQETQYF
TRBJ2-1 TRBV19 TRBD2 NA TGTGCCAGTAGTATCAGACTAGCTGGCTGGAATGAGCAGTTCTTC CASSIRLAGWNEQFF
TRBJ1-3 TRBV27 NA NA TGTGCCAGCTCCGAGGGGAGGGGAAACACCATATATTTT CASSEGRGNTIYF
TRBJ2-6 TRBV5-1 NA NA TGCGCCAGCAGCTTGGCACAAAACTCTGGGGCCAACGTCCTGACTTTC CASSLAQNSGANVLTF
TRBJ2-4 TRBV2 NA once TGTGCCAGCATGCCAACCCAGGGCGGAATCCCCAAAAACATTCAGTACTTC CASMPTQGGIPKNIQYF
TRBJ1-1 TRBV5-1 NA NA TGCGCCAGCAGTGGGGGGGCCACTGAAGCTTTCTTT CASSGGATEAFF
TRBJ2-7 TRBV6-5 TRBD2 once TGTGCCAGCAGTCAGAGACTAGCGGGGAGCTACGAGCAGTACTTC CASSQRLAGSYEQYF
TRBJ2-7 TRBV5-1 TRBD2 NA TGCGCCAGCAAATCGGGGGGCGAGCAGTACTTC CASKSGGEQYF
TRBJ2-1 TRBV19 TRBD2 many TGTGCCAGTAGTATAGTCGGGGGGGGCGAGCAGTTCTTC CASSIVGGGEQFF
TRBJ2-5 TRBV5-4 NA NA TGTGCCAGCAGCTTGGCGGGGGTAGGAGAGACCCAGTACTTC CASSLAGVGETQYF
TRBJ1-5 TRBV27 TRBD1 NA TGTGCCAGCAGCTGGGACAGGGATAATCAGCCCCAGCATTTT CASSWDRDNQPQHF
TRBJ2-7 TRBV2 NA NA TGTGCCAGCACGTCGGGGGCCTACGAGCAGTACTTC CASTSGAYEQYF
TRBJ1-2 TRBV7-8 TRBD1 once TGTGCCAGCAGCCCGGGACAGGGACTCTATGGCTACACCTTC CASSPGQGLYGYTF
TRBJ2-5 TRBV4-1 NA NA TGCGCCAGCAGCCAAGCGGACTGGATACAAGAGACCCAGTACTTC CASSQADWIQETQYF
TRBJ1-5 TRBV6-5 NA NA TGTGCCAGCAGACCTCCAGGGGATAGCAATCAGCCCCAGCATTTT CASRPPGDSNQPQHF
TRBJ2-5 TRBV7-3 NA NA TGTGCCAGCAGCTTAGGGCAGCAAGAGACCCAGTACTTC CASSLGQQETQYF
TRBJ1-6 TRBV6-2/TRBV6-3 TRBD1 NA TGTGCCAGCAGTTGGACGACAGGGGTAGGAAATTCACCCCTCCACTTT CASSWTTGVGNSPLHF
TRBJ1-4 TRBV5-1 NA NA TGCGCCAGCAGCTTGCGGTCCCGGGACATATCTGAAAAACTGTTTTTT CASSLRSRDISEKLFF
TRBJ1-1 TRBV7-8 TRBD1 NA TGTGCCAGCAGCTTAGCTACAGGGGGCACTGAAGCTTTCTTT CASSLATGGTEAFF
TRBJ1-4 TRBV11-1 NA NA TGTGCCAGCAGCTTTTCGACAGAGGTTGCGGAAAAACTGTTTTTT CASSFSTEVAEKLFF
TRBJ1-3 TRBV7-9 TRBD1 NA TGTGCCAGCAGCCCCGGACAGGGCCCTGGAAACACCATATATTTT CASSPGQGPGNTIYF
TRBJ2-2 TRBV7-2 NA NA TGTGCCAGCAGCTCTTTGTCAGTTACCGGGGAGCTGTTTTTT CASSSLSVTGELFF
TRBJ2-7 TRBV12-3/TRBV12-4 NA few TGTGCCAGCAGTTCATTCTACGAGCAGTACTTC CASSSFYEQYF
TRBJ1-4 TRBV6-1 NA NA TGTGCCAGCAGTGACCCCGCGGAAAAACTGTTTTTT CASSDPAEKLFF
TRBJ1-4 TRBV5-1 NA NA TGCGCCAGCAGTCGGGGTGCAACTAATGAAAAACTGTTTTTT CASSRGATNEKLFF
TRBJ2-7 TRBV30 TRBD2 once TGTGCCTGGAGTGGAGGCGGGGGGCCCTACGAGCAGTACTTC CAWSGGGGPYEQYF
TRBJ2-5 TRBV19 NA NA TGTGCCAGTAGTATAGTGGCAGGGGTCCAAGAGACCCAGTACTTC CASSIVAGVQETQYF
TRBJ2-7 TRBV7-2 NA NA TGTGCCAGCAGCTTCCTTTACGAGCAGTACTTC CASSFLYEQYF
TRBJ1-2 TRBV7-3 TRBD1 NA TGTGCCAGCGGGGACAGGGGAGGTGGCTACACCTTC CASGDRGGGYTF
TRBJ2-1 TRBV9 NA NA TGTGCCAGCAGCGTAGCCGCAGGGGCCTACAATGAGCAGTTCTTC CASSVAAGAYNEQFF
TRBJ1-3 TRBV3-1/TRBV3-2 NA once TGTGCCAGCAGCCAAGAAGTGAACAGTGGAAACACCATATATTTT CASSQEVNSGNTIYF
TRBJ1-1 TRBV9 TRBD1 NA TGTGCCAGCAGCGTAGTGGGACAGGGGGCAGACACTGAAGCTTTCTTT CASSVVGQGADTEAFF
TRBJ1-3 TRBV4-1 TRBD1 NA TGCGCCAGCAGCCGCCACTCGACAGGGGAGGGAAACACCATATATTTT CASSRHSTGEGNTIYF
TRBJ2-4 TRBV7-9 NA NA TGTGCCAGCCTACGGATGGCTGGGGGCTCCAAAAACATTCAGTACTTC CASLRMAGGSKNIQYF
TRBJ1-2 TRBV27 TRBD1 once TGTGCCAGCAGGCACAGAACCGGGACAGGGAGGTCGAATGGCTACACCTTC CASRHRTGTGRSNGYTF
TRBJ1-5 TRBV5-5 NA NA TGTGCCAGCAGCTTGGAGCCATATAGCAATCAGCCCCAGCATTTT CASSLEPYSNQPQHF
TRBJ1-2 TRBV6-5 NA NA TGTGCCAGCAGTTACGGCAGGGATTATGGCTACACCTTC CASSYGRDYGYTF
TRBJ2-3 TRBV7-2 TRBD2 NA TGTGCCAGCAGCTTAGGAAGACGGGGGGCAGATACGCAGTATTTT CASSLGRRGADTQYF
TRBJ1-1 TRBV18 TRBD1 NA TGTGCCAGCTCACCCGGGACAGGGGGTAACACTGAAGCTTTCTTT CASSPGTGGNTEAFF
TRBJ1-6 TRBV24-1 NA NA TGTGCCACCAGTGATTCCTCGCACAGGGTAGGCGGTTCACCCCTCCACTTT CATSDSSHRVGGSPLHF
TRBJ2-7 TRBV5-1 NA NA TGCGCCAGCAGCCTAGTTGGGTACCCGAGCTCCTACGAGCAGTACTTC CASSLVGYPSSYEQYF
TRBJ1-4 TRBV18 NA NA TGTGCCAGCTCACGAGGTCCCACTGCAACTAATGAAAAACTGTTTTTT CASSRGPTATNEKLFF
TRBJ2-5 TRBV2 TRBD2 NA TGTGCCAGCAGTGAAGTGGGACTAGCGAACCAAGAGACCCAGTACTTC CASSEVGLANQETQYF
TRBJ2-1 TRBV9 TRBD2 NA TGTGCCAGCAGCGTTCGGACTAGCGGGGTGGATGAGCAGTTCTTC CASSVRTSGVDEQFF
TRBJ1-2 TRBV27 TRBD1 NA TGTGCCAGCAGTTTACCGACAGGGGGTGGCTACACCTTC CASSLPTGGGYTF
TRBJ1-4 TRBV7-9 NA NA TGTGCCAGCAGCTTAATGGGGACTAAGGATGAAAAACTGTTTTTT CASSLMGTKDEKLFF
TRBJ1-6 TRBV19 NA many TGTGCCAGCAACCGACAGAATAATTCACCCCTCCACTTT CASNRQNNSPLHF
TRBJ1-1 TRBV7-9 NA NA TGTGCCAGCAGCCTCATTCAGGGCCACGACACTGAAGCTTTCTTT CASSLIQGHDTEAFF
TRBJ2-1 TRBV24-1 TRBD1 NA TGTGCCACCAGTGATAACAGGGGGCGTCCGTATGAGCAGTTCTTC CATSDNRGRPYEQFF
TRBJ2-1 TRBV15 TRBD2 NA TGTGCCACCAGCAAAGAGACTAGCGGATACCCCTACAATGAGCAGTTCTTC CATSKETSGYPYNEQFF
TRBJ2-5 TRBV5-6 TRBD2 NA TGTGCCAGCAGCTTAGCGGGGGTCCAAGAGACCCAGTACTTC CASSLAGVQETQYF
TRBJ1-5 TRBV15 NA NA TGTGCCACCAGCAGAGATACAGGGTTCAATCAGCCCCAGCATTTT CATSRDTGFNQPQHF
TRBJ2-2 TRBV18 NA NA TGTGCCAGCTCATCAAAACCTGTGGTGACAGGCACCGGGGAGCTGTTTTTT CASSSKPVVTGTGELFF
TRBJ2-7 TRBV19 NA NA TGTGCCAGTAGTATATCGGTTGCCTACGAGCAGTACTTC CASSISVAYEQYF
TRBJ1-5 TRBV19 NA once TGTGCCAGTAACGGAGGCAGTAGCAATCAGCCCCAGCATTTT CASNGGSSNQPQHF
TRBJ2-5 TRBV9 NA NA TGTGCCAGCAGCGTAGAGGCAGGGGAGGGAGAGACCCAGTACTTC CASSVEAGEGETQYF